These T cell receptor beta chains were read from a single sample in a study of cytomegalovirus exposure and HLA in healthy donors. Using immunoSEQ multiplex PCR, the repertoire was profiled, and TCRdb retains in-frame clones only, with some absent. This sample has about 36,000 clones, with approximately 74% found just once. Input material: PBMCs. These receptors all stem from a young man in good health and CMV-seronegative. CDR3s include the opening cysteine and the closing phenylalanine or tryptophan. D genes are given only for firm matches. For some rows the clone size is stated as once, few or many, or as a class when expanded; others skip it.

d_call: -; v_call: TRBV7-2; clone_size: -; cdr3_aa: CASSLRRALNTEAFF
d_call: -; v_call: TRBV6-4; clone_size: -; cdr3_aa: CASSAGVTYGYTF
d_call: -; v_call: TRBV27; clone_size: -; cdr3_aa: CASRRLSSTDTQYF
d_call: TRBD1; v_call: TRBV7-9; clone_size: -; cdr3_aa: CASSAGTGGGKLFF
d_call: TRBD2; v_call: TRBV7-2; clone_size: -; cdr3_aa: CASSTTSGGTYEQYF
d_call: -; v_call: TRBV9; clone_size: -; cdr3_aa: CASSANQGLGEAFF
d_call: TRBD1; v_call: TRBV15; clone_size: -; cdr3_aa: CATSRDRTGGWTEAFF
d_call: -; v_call: TRBV15; clone_size: -; cdr3_aa: CATSTYTEAFF
d_call: TRBD1; v_call: TRBV18; clone_size: -; cdr3_aa: CASSGQANTEAFF
d_call: -; v_call: TRBV6-5; clone_size: -; cdr3_aa: CASSYSWTDNSPLHF
d_call: TRBD1; v_call: TRBV9; clone_size: -; cdr3_aa: CASSRGPNQPQHF
d_call: TRBD1; v_call: TRBV6-4; clone_size: -; cdr3_aa: CASSVDTGADTQYF
d_call: TRBD2; v_call: TRBV10-3; clone_size: -; cdr3_aa: CAISESGSGSFSSPGANVLTF
d_call: -; v_call: TRBV29-1; clone_size: -; cdr3_aa: CSVPLGGLRTGELFF
d_call: -; v_call: TRBV28; clone_size: -; cdr3_aa: CASSPARFSGYTF
d_call: -; v_call: TRBV4-2; clone_size: -; cdr3_aa: CASSQGGALQVDTQYF
d_call: -; v_call: TRBV29-1; clone_size: -; cdr3_aa: CSVALPPGYNEQFF
d_call: TRBD2; v_call: TRBV15; clone_size: -; cdr3_aa: CATSRTTSGVETQYF
d_call: -; v_call: TRBV6-5; clone_size: few; cdr3_aa: CASSSGTTRKELFF
d_call: -; v_call: TRBV5-6; clone_size: -; cdr3_aa: CASSSGTPNYGYTF
d_call: -; v_call: TRBV6-5; clone_size: few; cdr3_aa: CASSYGGAEQFF
d_call: -; v_call: TRBV4-2; clone_size: -; cdr3_aa: CASSQARTDTQYF
d_call: -; v_call: TRBV4-3; clone_size: few; cdr3_aa: CASSLEGTVDYGYTF
d_call: -; v_call: TRBV28; clone_size: -; cdr3_aa: CASSAHDRSNQPQHF
d_call: TRBD1; v_call: TRBV10-2; clone_size: once; cdr3_aa: CASSVWTGDQPQHF
d_call: -; v_call: TRBV2; clone_size: -; cdr3_aa: CASRTRENTEAFF
d_call: TRBD1; v_call: TRBV6-5; clone_size: -; cdr3_aa: CASSYGGQVSEQYF
d_call: -; v_call: TRBV18; clone_size: -; cdr3_aa: CASSPLGRGTGELFF
d_call: -; v_call: TRBV18; clone_size: -; cdr3_aa: CASSPSGNQPQHF
d_call: -; v_call: TRBV4-1; clone_size: -; cdr3_aa: CASSQANREALFF
d_call: TRBD1; v_call: TRBV4-2; clone_size: -; cdr3_aa: CASSQAGQGRTEAFF
d_call: TRBD1; v_call: TRBV4-3; clone_size: -; cdr3_aa: CASSQETGETEAFF
d_call: -; v_call: TRBV7-9; clone_size: -; cdr3_aa: CASSISTGHFNYGYTF
d_call: TRBD1; v_call: TRBV6-5; clone_size: once; cdr3_aa: CASGAGGLFDEQYF
d_call: TRBD1; v_call: TRBV5-4; clone_size: few; cdr3_aa: CASSDQDRVQFF
d_call: -; v_call: TRBV5-1; clone_size: -; cdr3_aa: CASSLNQGNTEAFF
d_call: -; v_call: TRBV6-5; clone_size: -; cdr3_aa: CASSTLSQAIYTF
d_call: -; v_call: TRBV4-2; clone_size: -; cdr3_aa: CASSQEGLADYGYTF
d_call: -; v_call: TRBV10-3; clone_size: -; cdr3_aa: CAISGRSQSTDTQYF
d_call: TRBD1; v_call: TRBV6-1; clone_size: -; cdr3_aa: CASRTGGSGANVLTF
d_call: -; v_call: TRBV11-2; clone_size: -; cdr3_aa: CASSVGGGRQPQHF
d_call: -; v_call: TRBV2; clone_size: -; cdr3_aa: CASSEAESNQPQHF